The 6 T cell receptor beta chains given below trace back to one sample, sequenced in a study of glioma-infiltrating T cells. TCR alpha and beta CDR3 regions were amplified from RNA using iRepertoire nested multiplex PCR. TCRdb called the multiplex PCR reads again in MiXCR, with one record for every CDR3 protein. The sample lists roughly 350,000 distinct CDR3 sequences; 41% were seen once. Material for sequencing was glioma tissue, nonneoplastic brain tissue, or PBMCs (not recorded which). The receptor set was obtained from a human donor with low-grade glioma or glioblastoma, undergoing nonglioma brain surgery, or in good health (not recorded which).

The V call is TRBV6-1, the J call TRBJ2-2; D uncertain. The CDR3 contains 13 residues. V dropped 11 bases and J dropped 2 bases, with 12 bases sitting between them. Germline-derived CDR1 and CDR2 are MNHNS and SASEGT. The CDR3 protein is CAVGGPNTGELFF. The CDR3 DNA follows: TGTGCCGTAGGTGGCCCAAACACCGGGGAGCTGTTTTTT.

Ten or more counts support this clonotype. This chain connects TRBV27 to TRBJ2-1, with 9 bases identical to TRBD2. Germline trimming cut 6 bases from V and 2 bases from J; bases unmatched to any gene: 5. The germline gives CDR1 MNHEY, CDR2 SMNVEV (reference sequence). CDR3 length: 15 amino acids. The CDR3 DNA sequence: TGTGCCAGCAGAGGTCTAGCGGGGACCTACAATGAGCAGTTCTTC. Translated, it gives CASRGLAGTYNEQFF.

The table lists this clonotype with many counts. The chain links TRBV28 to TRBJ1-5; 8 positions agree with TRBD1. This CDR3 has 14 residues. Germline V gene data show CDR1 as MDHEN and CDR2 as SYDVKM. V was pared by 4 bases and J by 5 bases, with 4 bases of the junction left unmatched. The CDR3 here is CASSWTGLDQPQHF. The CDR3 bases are TGTGCCAGCAGTTGGACAGGGTTGGATCAGCCCCAGCATTTT. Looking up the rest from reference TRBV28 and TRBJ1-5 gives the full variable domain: DVKVTQSSRYLVKRTGEKVFLECVQDMDHENMFWYRQDPGLGLRLIYFSYDVKMKEKGDIPEGYSVSREKKERFSLILESASTNQTSMYLCASSWTGLDQPQHFGDGTRLSIL.

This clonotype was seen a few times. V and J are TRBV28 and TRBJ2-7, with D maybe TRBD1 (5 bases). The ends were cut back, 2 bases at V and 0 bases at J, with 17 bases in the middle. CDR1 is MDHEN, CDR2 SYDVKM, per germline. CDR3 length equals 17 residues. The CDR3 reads CASSLRVGVISSYEQYF. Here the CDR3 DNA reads TGTGCCAGCAGTTTACGAGTAGGGGTCATAAGCTCCTACGAGCAGTACTTC.

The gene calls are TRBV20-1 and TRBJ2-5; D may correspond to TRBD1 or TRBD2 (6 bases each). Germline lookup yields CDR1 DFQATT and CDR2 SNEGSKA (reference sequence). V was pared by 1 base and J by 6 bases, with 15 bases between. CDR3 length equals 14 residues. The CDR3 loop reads CSARGPRGGKTQYF. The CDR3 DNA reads TGCAGTGCTAGAGGTCCCAGGGGAGGCAAGACCCAGTACTTC.

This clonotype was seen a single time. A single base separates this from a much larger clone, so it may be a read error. CDR3 region: CAGSTNSEWPYRYTF. As DNA, the CDR3 is TGTGCCGGCAGTACAAACAGCGAGTGGCCTTATCGCTACACCTTC. The chain carries TRBV6-2 or TRBV6-3 and TRBJ1-2, with D unclear. Germline-derived CDR1 and CDR2 are MNHEY and SVGEGT. The length of the CDR3 is 15 residues.